The 16 T cell receptor beta chains listed next were all sequenced from one sample in a study of T-cell memory formation after mild COVID-19. TCRdb ran MiXCR on the 5' RACE reads and lists one entry per CDR3 protein. The table includes some 69,000 distinct CDR3 sequences, 15% to 20% detected once. Material for sequencing was PBMCs or a T cell subset sorted from them (not recorded which). These receptors were obtained from an adult woman who had mild COVID-19 (a few samples of this study predate the infection). Cell type and time point are not known.

This clonotype appeared a few times. The chain is built from TRBV5-1 and TRBJ2-7, with 7 nucleotides matching TRBD2. The V and J ends lost 2 bases and 2 bases, in that order; junction bases with no gene match: 7. The CDR3 consists of 15 residues. Germline values: CDR1 SGHRS, CDR2 YFSETQ. DNA of the CDR3: TGCGCCAGCAGCTTTGCCAGCGGGGAGACCTACGAGCAGTACTTC. Its protein is CASSFASGETYEQYF.

This clonotype has a handful of counts. The chain's CDR3 is CASGNAGGANVLTF. In DNA form, the CDR3 reads TGTGCCAGCGGCAATGCGGGAGGGGCCAACGTCCTGACTTTC. The rearrangement joins TRBV6-2 or TRBV6-3 to TRBJ2-6, with D maybe TRBD2 (6 bases). This CDR3 has 14 amino acids. V was pared by 8 bases and J by 4 bases, with 12 bases between. Germline CDR1 and CDR2: MNHEY and SVGEGT.

V usage is TRBV9 and J usage is TRBJ2-1; 7 bases align to TRBD1. This CDR3 has 13 amino acids. Per the germline V gene, CDR1 is SGDLS and CDR2 is YYNGEE. V lost 3 bases to trimming and J lost 9 bases; unmatched junction nucleotides: 6. This chain's CDR3 is CASSERQGSEQFF. CDR3 DNA sequence: TGTGCCAGCAGCGAGCGACAGGGCAGTGAGCAGTTCTTC.

This sequence joins TRBV11-2 and TRBJ2-7; 10 bases are shared with TRBD2. The ends lost 5 bases at V and 3 bases at J; junction bases unmatched: 10. The CDR3 has 16 residues. The V gene's germline CDR1 is SGHAT and CDR2 FQNNGV. This CDR3 is CASSHRTGLAVYEQYF. The CDR3 DNA reads TGTGCCAGCAGCCACCGAACCGGACTAGCGGTCTACGAGCAGTACTTC.

The chain is built from TRBV9 and TRBJ1-1; D unclear. Germline CDR1 reads SGDLS; CDR2 reads YYNGEE. V lost 0 bases and J lost 4, with 7 bases in between. The CDR3 has 13 residues. In DNA form, the CDR3 reads TGTGCCAGCAGCGTAGAATTGGCCACTGAAGCTTTCTTT. The encoded protein is CASSVELATEAFF.

The V gene is TRBV7-9, the J gene TRBJ2-2; D remains unclear. The germline V and J ends were trimmed by 3 bases and 0 bases, with 8 bases remaining between them. From germline, CDR1 is SEHNR and CDR2 FQNEAQ (reference sequence). The CDR3 is 15 amino acids. This chain's CDR3 is CASSFGYTNTGELFF. The CDR3 DNA follows: TGTGCCAGCAGCTTTGGGTACACGAACACCGGGGAGCTGTTTTTT.

The chain recombines TRBV7-2 with TRBJ2-5; TRBD2 matches 10 bases. The germline CDR1 and CDR2 sequences are SGHTA and FQGNSA. The CDR3 extends over 15 amino acids. The ends lost 4 bases at V and 5 bases at J; junction bases unmatched: 7. The CDR3 region is CASSWTSGALETQYF. As DNA, the CDR3 is TGTGCCAGCAGCTGGACTAGCGGAGCCTTGGAGACCCAGTACTTC.

This clonotype has at least ten counts. The V and J genes are TRBV7-6 and TRBJ2-7; no clear D gene. Germline CDR1 is SGHVS and CDR2 is FNYEAQ. CDR3 length: 17 amino acids. Trimming left V 5 bases short and J 7 bases short, with 27 bases between. DNA for the CDR3: TGTGCCAGCAGCCACCCCGAAAGAGCGAGTACCCCCTCTGAGCAGTACTTC. Translation gives CASSHPERASTPSEQYF.

The chain combines TRBV27 with TRBJ2-7, with TRBD1 matching 7 bases. The CDR3 sequence is 13 residues long. Germline assignment: CDR1 MNHEY and CDR2 SMNVEV (reference sequence). J gave up 3 bases and V 6 bases, and 5 bases lay outside the gene matches. CDR3 bases: TGTGCCAGCAGGAACAGGGGTAACTACGAGCAGTACTTC. Residues: CASRNRGNYEQYF.

This clonotype was counted between two and nine times. The chain uses TRBV12-3 or TRBV12-4 and TRBJ2-7, with D perhaps TRBD2 (6 bases). Deletions cut 3 bases from V and 5 bases from J, with 23 bases between. The CDR3 sequence is 17 residues long. The chain's CDR3 is CASSLTGPDGSFHEQYF. The CDR3 DNA reads TGTGCCAGCAGTTTGACTGGCCCCGACGGGAGCTTCCACGAGCAGTACTTC.

In this sample, this clonotype turned up a few times. The CDR3 DNA is TGTGCCAGCAGCGACGTAAATACCCCGGAGCAGTTCTTC. It translates to CASSDVNTPEQFF. The chain uses TRBV5-4 and TRBJ2-1; D is unresolved. The CDR3 is made up of 13 amino acids. The germline gives CDR1 SGHNT, CDR2 YYREEE (reference sequence). V was trimmed by 4 bases and J by 10 bases, leaving 15 bases between them. The full variable domain, with the rest looked up from reference TRBV5-4 and TRBJ2-1, is ETGVTQSPTHLIKTRGQQVTLRCSSQSGHNTVSWYQQALGQGPQFIFQYYREEENGRGNFPPRFSGLQFPNYSSELNVNALELDDSALYLCASSDVNTPEQFFGPGTRLTVL.

This sequence joins TRBV7-9 and TRBJ2-5; TRBD2 is a possible D gene (6 bases). The V and J ends lost 5 bases and 4 bases respectively, with 17 bases between them. The CDR3 sequence is 15 residues long. Germline V gives CDR1 SEHNR, CDR2 FQNEAQ (reference sequence). The CDR3, as DNA: TGTGCCAGCAGCCCACCCACGGGAGTGATAGAGACCCAGTACTTC. Residues: CASSPPTGVIETQYF. Supplemented by reference TRBV7-9 and TRBJ2-5, the full variable domain reads DTGVSQNPRHKITKRGQNVTFRCDPISEHNRLYWYRQTLGQGPEFLTYFQNEAQLEKSRLLSDRFSAERPKGSFSTLEIQRTEQGDSAMYLCASSPPTGVIETQYFGPGTRLLVL.

This clonotype was recorded a few times. The chain combines TRBV7-9 with TRBJ2-7; D call uncertain. The CDR3 extends over 13 amino acids. V lost 2 bases and J 2 bases, leaving 7 bases between the germline ends. Germline-derived CDR1 and CDR2 are SEHNR and FQNEAQ (reference sequence). CDR3 protein: CASSLSYTYEQYF. CDR3 in DNA: TGTGCCAGCAGCTTATCATACACCTACGAGCAGTACTTC.

The chain uses TRBV12-3 or TRBV12-4 and TRBJ1-1; TRBD1 might be the D (5 bases). Trimming removed 7 bases from V and 0 bases from J, with 18 bases in between. CDR3 length: 16 residues. The CDR3 nucleotides read TGTGCCAGCACCCTAGCCCCAGGGAACATGAACACTGAAGCTTTCTTT. It translates to CASTLAPGNMNTEAFF.

This clonotype came up many times. V is TRBV19 and J is TRBJ1-1, with unresolved D. V lost 5 bases to trimming and J lost 6 bases, with 16 bases between them. The germline V gene encodes CDR1 LNHDA and CDR2 SQIVND (reference sequence). This CDR3 spans 14 amino acids. The CDR3 region has the DNA TGTGCCAGTAGTGTGGCCTCGGGTGTTCCTGAAGCTTTCTTT. It yields the protein CASSVASGVPEAFF. The entire variable domain, with the rest obtained from reference TRBV19 and TRBJ1-1, is as follows: DGGITQSPKYLFRKEGQNVTLSCEQNLNHDAMYWYRQDPGQGLRLIYYSQIVNDFQKGDIAEGYSVSREKKESFPLTVTSAQKNPTAFYLCASSVASGVPEAFFGQGTRLTVV.

This clonotype was recorded a few times. The DNA of the CDR3 is TGTGCCAGCAGCCATAGCGGATCCTACAATGAGCAGTTCTTC. This sequence encodes CASSHSGSYNEQFF. This chain uses TRBV7-2 with TRBJ2-1, with TRBD2 as a possible D gene (6 bases). The V gene's germline CDR1 is SGHTA and CDR2 FQGNSA. Trimming removed 5 bases from V and 1 base from J, with 9 bases in between. The CDR3 loop spans 14 amino acids.